This entry lists 14 T cell receptor beta chains sequenced from one sample in a study of blood T cell repertoires in COVID-19. Method: immunoSEQ multiplex PCR; TCRdb's copy keeps in-frame clones and lacks some. The sample has a few hundred thousand clones; around nine tenths are singletons. The sample consisted of peripheral blood. The receptors originated from a man in his 60s with acute or convalescent COVID-19.

J is TRBJ2-3 and V is TRBV12-3 or TRBV12-4; D is ambiguous. The V gene lost 3 bases and the J gene lost 2 bases, with 6 bases spanning the gap. The CDR3 runs to 13 residues. CDR3 region: CASSFSPTDTQYF. DNA for the CDR3: TGTGCCAGCAGTTTTAGTCCCACAGATACGCAGTATTTT.

V gene TRBV5-6 combines with J gene TRBJ2-7, with D possibly TRBD2 on 5 matching bases. V was trimmed by 0 bases and J by 2 bases, leaving 15 bases between them. The CDR3 length is 16 residues. Germline V gene sequence: CDR1 SGHDT, CDR2 YYEEEE. The CDR3 protein is CASSLAFSGNTYEQYF. The CDR3 DNA reads as TGTGCCAGCAGCTTGGCCTTCAGCGGTAACACCTACGAGCAGTACTTC.

As regards this clone: The same CDR3 arises from other DNA sequences in this sample as well. This sequence joins TRBV7-2 and TRBJ2-5, with D tentatively TRBD2 (7 bases). With 0 bases removed from V and 5 bases from J, the gap between germline ends came to 10 bases. There are 14 residues in the CDR3. The germline V gene has CDR1 SGHTA and CDR2 FQGNSA. DNA of the CDR3: TGTGCCAGCAGCTTAGCGGGGGGGCGGGAGACCCAGTACTTC. It translates to CASSLAGGRETQYF.

This clone has only one observation. As DNA, the CDR3 is TGTGCCACCAGCAGAGATCCAGGGGGTGGAGAGACCCAGTACTTC. Translation gives CATSRDPGGGETQYF. The chain uses TRBV15 and TRBJ2-5, with 7 bases matching TRBD1. The CDR3 is 15 residues long. The V gene end was trimmed by 0 bases and the J gene end by 4 bases; junction bases not matched to a gene: 5. Germline CDR1 LNHNV, CDR2 YYDKDF (reference sequence).

The chain has TRBV3-1 (or the pseudogene TRBV3-2) and TRBJ2-2; D not certain. Trimming stripped 0 bases from V and 0 bases from J, with 11 bases between. Germline lookup yields CDR1 LGHDT and CDR2 YNNKEL (reference sequence). This CDR3 has 17 amino acids. The CDR3 here is CASSQDRFRSNTGELFF. CDR3 in DNA: TGTGCCAGCAGCCAAGATCGTTTCAGGTCGAACACCGGGGAGCTGTTTTTT.

The chain joins TRBV18 to TRBJ1-2; weak D call: TRBD1 (6 bases). The CDR3 is 15 amino acids. V lost 3 bases to trimming and J lost 1 base, with 12 bases between them. Per germline, CDR1 KGHSH and CDR2 LQKENI. Here the CDR3 DNA reads TGTGCCAGCTCACCTCAAAAGGACAGTAACTATGGCTACACCTTC. It codes for CASSPQKDSNYGYTF.

The genes are TRBV18 and TRBJ1-4; no definite D call. CDR3 size: 14 residues. The V end was cut by 0 bases, the J end by 7 bases, with 9 bases between. CDR1 KGHSH and CDR2 LQKENI come from the germline V gene. CDR3 protein: CASSPPTGSEKLFF. DNA of the CDR3: TGTGCCAGCTCACCACCGACCGGGAGTGAAAAACTGTTTTTT. Based on the CDR3 plus reference TRBV18 and TRBJ1-4, the full variable domain is NAGVMQNPRHLVRRRGQEARLRCSPMKGHSHVYWYRQLPEEGLKFMVYLQKENIIDESGMPKERFSAEFPKEGPSILRIQQVVRGDSAAYFCASSPPTGSEKLFFGSGTQLSVL.

The J gene is TRBJ2-1, the V gene TRBV5-4; TRBD2 matches at 14 bases. The CDR3 spans 14 residues. Germline lookup yields CDR1 SGHNT and CDR2 YYREEE (reference sequence). Unmatched junction bases numbered 1, after V lost 4 bases and J lost 7 bases. CDR3 sequence (DNA): TGTGCCAGCAGCGGGACTAGCGGGGGTAATGAGCAGTTCTTC. Translated, it gives CASSGTSGGNEQFF.

The chain recombines TRBV20-1 with TRBJ2-5; D uncertain. The germline CDR1 and CDR2 sequences are DFQATT and SNEGSKA (reference sequence). V was cut by 3 bases and J by 7 bases, with 27 bases left in between. The CDR3 covers 17 residues. The CDR3 sequence is CSASPNVGNGVVGTQYF. The CDR3 region has the DNA TGCAGTGCTAGTCCGAATGTGGGTAATGGAGTCGTCGGGACCCAGTACTTC.

The genes are TRBV18 and TRBJ2-3; D ambiguous. The length of the CDR3 is 15 residues. Germline V gives CDR1 KGHSH, CDR2 LQKENI. Trimming pared 6 bases from V and 8 bases from J, leaving 21 bases between. The CDR3 here is CASSSGDGGSGTQYF. The CDR3 region has the DNA TGTGCCAGCTCCTCCGGAGACGGTGGGTCGGGTACGCAGTATTTT.

The chain carries TRBV5-1 and TRBJ2-4, with 10 bases fitting TRBD1. The CDR3 has 17 residues. V lost 3 bases to trimming and J lost 0 bases; unmatched junction nucleotides: 6. Germline-derived CDR1 and CDR2 are SGHRS and YFSETQ. CDR3 amino acids: CASSSGQGNLAKNIQYF. DNA of the CDR3: TGCGCCAGCAGCTCGGGACAGGGGAACCTAGCCAAAAACATTCAGTACTTC. Full variable domain (remainder filled in from reference TRBV5-1 and TRBJ2-4): KAGVTQTPRYLIKTRGQQVTLSCSPISGHRSVSWYQQTPGQGLQFLFEYFSETQRNKGNFPGRFSGRQFSNSRSEMNVSTLELGDSALYLCASSSGQGNLAKNIQYFGAGTRLSVL.

The chain combines TRBV30 with TRBJ1-5; 8 bases align to TRBD1. There are 14 residues in the CDR3. Germline lookup yields CDR1 GTSNPN and CDR2 SVGIG (reference sequence). The J segment lost 7 bases and the V segment lost 2 bases, leaving 7 bases of the junction unmatched. CDR3 sequence reads: CAWSRQGFGQPQHF. CDR3 nucleotides: TGTGCCTGGAGTAGACAGGGGTTCGGGCAGCCCCAGCATTTT.

The chain links TRBV7-9 to TRBJ2-1; TRBD1 agrees at 9 bases. V dropped 0 bases and J dropped 6; count of bases not matched to a gene: 9. The CDR3 extends over 17 amino acids. Germline CDR1 is SEHNR and CDR2 is FQNEAQ (reference sequence). CDR3 protein: CASSLASGTGRFNEQFF. The CDR3, as DNA: TGTGCCAGCAGCTTAGCGAGCGGGACAGGGCGTTTCAATGAGCAGTTCTTC.

The chain combines TRBV3-1 (or the pseudogene TRBV3-2) with TRBJ2-1, with a tentative D call TRBD2 (6 bases). CDR1 is LGHDT, CDR2 YNNKEL, per germline (reference sequence). V lost 4 bases, J lost 6 bases, and 7 bases lay in between. This CDR3 contains 12 residues. This CDR3 is CASSRRGNEQFF. CDR3 nucleotides: TGTGCCAGCAGCCGGCGGGGCAATGAGCAGTTCTTC.